This is a list of T cell receptor beta chains from one sample in a study of blood T cell repertoires in COVID-19. Clones were sequenced by immunoSEQ multiplex PCR, and TCRdb holds only the in-frame ones, with some missing. Of around 300,000 clones in the sample, around 86% were seen once. The sample was peripheral blood. The origin of the receptors is a man over 45 with active or convalescent COVID-19. Each CDR3 is given with its conserved first and last residue. The D gene is left open where the match is weak. Clone size, where shown, is once, few, many, or a class for clones that have expanded.

J: TRBJ1-5
V: TRBV15
size: NA
D: NA
CDR3: CATAAGASQPQHF
DNA: TGTGCCACCGCGGCGGGGGCTAGTCAGCCCCAGCATTTT

J: TRBJ2-1
V: TRBV10-3
size: NA
D: NA
CDR3: CAISRLDNEQFF
DNA: TGTGCCATCAGCAGACTAGACAATGAGCAGTTCTTC

J: TRBJ2-2
V: TRBV19
size: NA
D: TRBD2
CDR3: CASGPGLGVDGELFF
DNA: TGTGCCAGTGGTCCGGGACTAGGAGTAGACGGGGAGCTGTTTTTT

J: TRBJ2-2
V: TRBV4-3
size: NA
D: NA
CDR3: CASSAGAFTGELFF
DNA: TGCGCCAGCAGCGCGGGGGCCTTCACCGGGGAGCTGTTTTTT

J: TRBJ1-1
V: TRBV5-1
size: NA
D: NA
CDR3: CASSSQNTEAFF
DNA: TGCGCCAGCAGTTCCCAAAACACTGAAGCTTTCTTT

J: TRBJ1-3
V: TRBV5-4
size: NA
D: NA
CDR3: CASTRGSGNTIYF
DNA: TGTGCCAGCACCCGAGGGTCTGGAAACACCATATATTTT

J: TRBJ1-4
V: TRBV19
size: NA
D: NA
CDR3: CASGHQVATNEKLFF
DNA: TGTGCCAGTGGCCACCAAGTTGCAACTAATGAAAAACTGTTTTTT

J: TRBJ2-5
V: TRBV27
size: NA
D: NA
CDR3: CASSFSQETQYF
DNA: TGTGCCAGCAGTTTTTCGCAAGAGACCCAGTACTTC

J: TRBJ2-2
V: TRBV7-2
size: NA
D: NA
CDR3: CASSQEIGELFF
DNA: TGTGCCAGCAGCCAGGAAATCGGGGAGCTGTTTTTT

J: TRBJ1-6
V: TRBV2
size: NA
D: NA
CDR3: CASSVGGSYNSPLHF
DNA: TGTGCCAGCAGTGTAGGGGGATCCTATAATTCACCCCTCCACTTT

J: TRBJ1-5
V: TRBV30
size: NA
D: TRBD1
CDR3: CAWAQGDDQPQHF
DNA: TGTGCCTGGGCTCAGGGGGACGATCAGCCCCAGCATTTT

J: TRBJ2-3
V: TRBV4-3
size: NA
D: TRBD1
CDR3: CASSQEDRPTDTQYF
DNA: TGCGCCAGCAGCCAGGAGGACAGGCCCACAGATACGCAGTATTTT

J: TRBJ1-4
V: TRBV2
size: NA
D: TRBD1
CDR3: CASSGGTGAVEKLFF
DNA: TGTGCCAGCAGTGGTGGGACAGGGGCGGTCGAAAAACTGTTTTTT

J: TRBJ2-1
V: TRBV5-8
size: few
D: TRBD2
CDR3: CASSWGVASGINEQFF
DNA: TGTGCCAGCAGCTGGGGGGTCGCTAGCGGGATCAATGAGCAGTTCTTC

J: TRBJ1-1
V: TRBV4-3
size: NA
D: TRBD1
CDR3: CASSSRQGKVDTEAFF
DNA: TGCGCCAGCAGCTCTCGACAGGGTAAAGTGGACACTGAAGCTTTCTTT

J: TRBJ1-2
V: TRBV4-3
size: NA
D: TRBD1
CDR3: CASSHWDRPNYGYTF
DNA: TGCGCCAGCAGCCATTGGGACAGGCCTAACTATGGCTACACCTTC

J: TRBJ2-7
V: TRBV6-5
size: NA
D: TRBD2
CDR3: CASRAGTSGGYEQYF
DNA: TGTGCCAGCAGAGCAGGGACTAGCGGGGGGTACGAGCAGTACTTC

J: TRBJ1-6
V: TRBV6-5
size: once
D: TRBD1
CDR3: CASRGGQGANSPLHF
DNA: TGTGCCAGCAGGGGTGGACAGGGGGCCAATTCACCCCTCCACTTT

J: TRBJ1-5
V: TRBV19
size: NA
D: NA
CDR3: CASSIHPGENQPQHF
DNA: TGTGCCAGTAGTATTCACCCCGGGGAAAATCAGCCCCAGCATTTT

J: TRBJ1-6
V: TRBV6-8
size: NA
D: NA
CDR3: CASSYPYSGYNSPLHF
DNA: TGTGCCAGCAGTTACCCGTACAGTGGCTATAATTCACCCCTCCACTTT

J: TRBJ2-2
V: TRBV18
size: NA
D: NA
CDR3: CASSPGPGMSGELFF
DNA: TGTGCCAGCTCACCCGGTCCAGGGATGTCCGGGGAGCTGTTTTTT

J: TRBJ2-1
V: TRBV24-1
size: NA
D: TRBD2
CDR3: CATSVGGSLDEQFF
DNA: TGTGCCACCAGTGTGGGGGGGAGTTTGGATGAGCAGTTCTTC

J: TRBJ2-3
V: TRBV19
size: NA
D: NA
CDR3: CASSMAVTDTQYF
DNA: TGTGCCAGTAGTATGGCAGTCACAGATACGCAGTATTTT

J: TRBJ1-5
V: TRBV19
size: NA
D: NA
CDR3: CASSIEFRGDQPQHF
DNA: TGTGCCAGTAGTATCGAGTTCAGGGGAGATCAGCCCCAGCATTTT

J: TRBJ1-2
V: TRBV4-1
size: NA
D: NA
CDR3: CASSQGTDYGYTF
DNA: TGCGCCAGCAGCCAAGGGACAGACTATGGCTACACCTTC

J: TRBJ2-5
V: TRBV7-9
size: NA
D: NA
CDR3: CASSDSSVSETQYF
DNA: TGTGCCAGCAGCGATAGTAGCGTGTCAGAGACCCAGTACTTC

J: TRBJ1-1
V: TRBV7-6
size: NA
D: NA
CDR3: CASSLGGPGTEAFF
DNA: TGTGCCAGCAGCTTGGGGGGGCCGGGGACTGAAGCTTTCTTT

J: TRBJ2-1
V: TRBV7-3
size: NA
D: NA
CDR3: CASSFMGAYNEQFF
DNA: TGTGCCAGCAGTTTTATGGGCGCTTACAATGAGCAGTTCTTC

J: TRBJ2-4
V: TRBV7-3
size: NA
D: NA
CDR3: CASSLTGQGDIQYF
DNA: TGTGCCAGCAGCTTAACGGGGCAGGGTGACATTCAGTACTTC

J: TRBJ1-5
V: TRBV3-1/TRBV3-2
size: NA
D: TRBD1
CDR3: CASSQGGTGAGQPQHF
DNA: TGTGCCAGCAGCCAAGGAGGGACAGGGGCGGGTCAGCCCCAGCATTTT

J: TRBJ1-1
V: TRBV19
size: NA
D: TRBD1
CDR3: CASRQGADTEAFF
DNA: TGTGCCAGCCGACAGGGGGCTGACACTGAAGCTTTCTTT

J: TRBJ2-7
V: TRBV19
size: NA
D: NA
CDR3: CASSRRDLYEQYF
DNA: TGTGCCAGTAGTAGGAGGGACCTCTACGAGCAGTACTTC

J: TRBJ2-4
V: TRBV2
size: NA
D: TRBD2
CDR3: CASSVEGLADLAKNIQYF
DNA: TGTGCCAGCAGTGTAGAGGGACTAGCGGATTTAGCCAAAAACATTCAGTACTTC

J: TRBJ1-4
V: TRBV7-9
size: NA
D: TRBD1
CDR3: CASSLGQYNEKLFF
DNA: TGTGCCAGCAGCTTGGGACAGTATAATGAAAAACTGTTTTTT

J: TRBJ1-3
V: TRBV7-2
size: NA
D: TRBD1
CDR3: CASSQDRGPGNTIYF
DNA: TGTGCCAGCAGCCAAGACAGGGGGCCAGGAAACACCATATATTTT

J: TRBJ2-5
V: TRBV27
size: few
D: NA
CDR3: CASSLRGARTQYF
DNA: TGTGCCAGCAGTCTCCGGGGTGCCCGGACCCAGTACTTC

J: TRBJ2-1
V: TRBV7-3
size: NA
D: TRBD2
CDR3: CASSLGLGLAGDNEQFF
DNA: TGTGCCAGCAGCTTGGGTCTGGGACTAGCGGGAGACAATGAGCAGTTCTTC

J: TRBJ1-4
V: TRBV12-3/TRBV12-4
size: NA
D: TRBD1
CDR3: CASSLATGEKLFF
DNA: TGTGCCAGCAGTTTAGCGACAGGGGAAAAACTGTTTTTT

J: TRBJ2-1
V: TRBV10-1
size: NA
D: NA
CDR3: CASSEDLEDEQFF
DNA: TGCGCCAGCAGTGAGGACCTAGAGGATGAGCAGTTCTTC

J: TRBJ1-2
V: TRBV7-2
size: NA
D: TRBD1
CDR3: CASSFATGGDGYTF
DNA: TGTGCCAGCAGCTTCGCAACAGGGGGCGATGGCTACACCTTC

J: TRBJ1-1
V: TRBV9
size: few
D: TRBD1
CDR3: CASSGRQGANTEAFF
DNA: TGTGCCAGCAGCGGCCGCCAGGGGGCGAACACTGAAGCTTTCTTT

J: TRBJ2-3
V: TRBV18
size: NA
D: NA
CDR3: CASSPGSHRNTQYF
DNA: TGTGCCAGCTCACCGGGCTCCCACAGGAATACGCAGTATTTT

J: TRBJ2-5
V: TRBV5-4
size: once
D: TRBD2
CDR3: CASSSSGTRVGTQYF
DNA: TGTGCCAGCAGCTCCTCCGGGACTAGGGTTGGGACCCAGTACTTC

J: TRBJ1-2
V: TRBV6-4
size: NA
D: TRBD1
CDR3: CASSRTGKDYGYTF
DNA: TGTGCCAGCAGTAGGACAGGGAAGGATTATGGCTACACCTTC

J: TRBJ2-7
V: TRBV5-6
size: once
D: NA
CDR3: CASSLKGGASSYEQYF
DNA: TGTGCCAGCAGCTTGAAAGGGGGGGCTTCCTCCTACGAGCAGTACTTC

J: TRBJ2-7
V: TRBV4-1
size: few
D: TRBD1
CDR3: CASSRGTGDDEQYF
DNA: TGCGCCAGCAGCCGGGGGACAGGGGACGACGAGCAGTACTTC